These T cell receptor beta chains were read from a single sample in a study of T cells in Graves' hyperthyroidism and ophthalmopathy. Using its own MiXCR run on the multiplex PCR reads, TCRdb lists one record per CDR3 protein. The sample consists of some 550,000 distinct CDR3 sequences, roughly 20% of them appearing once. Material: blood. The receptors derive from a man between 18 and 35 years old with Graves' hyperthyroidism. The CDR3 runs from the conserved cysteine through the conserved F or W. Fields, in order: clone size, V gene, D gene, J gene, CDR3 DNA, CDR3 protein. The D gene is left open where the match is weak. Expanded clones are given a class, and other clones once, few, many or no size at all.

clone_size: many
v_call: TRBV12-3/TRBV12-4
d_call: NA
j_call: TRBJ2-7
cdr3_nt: TGTGCCAGCAGTCCGGGACGGTTCTACGAGCAGTACTTC
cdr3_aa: CASSPGRFYEQYF

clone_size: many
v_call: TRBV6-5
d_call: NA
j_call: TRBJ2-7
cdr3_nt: TGTGCCAGCAGTTACGGGCGGGAATACGAGCAGTACTTC
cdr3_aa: CASSYGREYEQYF

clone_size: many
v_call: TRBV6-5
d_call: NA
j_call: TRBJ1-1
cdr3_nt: TGTGCCAGCAGTTACCACTCGCGGTCCACTGAAGCTTTCTTT
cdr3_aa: CASSYHSRSTEAFF

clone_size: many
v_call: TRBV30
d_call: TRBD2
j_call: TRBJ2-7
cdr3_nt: TGTGCCTGGAGGAGTAGCGGGGGGTGGGAGCAGTACTTC
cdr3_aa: CAWRSSGGWEQYF

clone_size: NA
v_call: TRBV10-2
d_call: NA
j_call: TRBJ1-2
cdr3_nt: TGCGCCAGCAGTGAGCCGGAGGATTATGGCTACACCTTC
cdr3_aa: CASSEPEDYGYTF

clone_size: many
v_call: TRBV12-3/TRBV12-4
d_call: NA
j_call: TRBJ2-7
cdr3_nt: TGTGCCAGCAGTTTAGCGGAGAGGGCCTACGAGCAGTACTTC
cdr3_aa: CASSLAERAYEQYF

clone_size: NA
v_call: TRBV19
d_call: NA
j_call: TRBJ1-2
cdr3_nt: TGTGCCAGTAGTATAGGTGCGGCTGATGGCTACACCTTC
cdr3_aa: CASSIGAADGYTF

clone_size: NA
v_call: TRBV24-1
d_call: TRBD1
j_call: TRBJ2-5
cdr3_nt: TGTGCCACCAGTGATTTTCCGGGACAGGGGGCTCGAGAGACCCAGTACTTC
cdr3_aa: CATSDFPGQGARETQYF

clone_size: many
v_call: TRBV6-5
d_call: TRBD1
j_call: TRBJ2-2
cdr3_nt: TGTGCCAGCAGTTCCGGACTTGAGGACAGGGGGCCCCGAACCGGGGAGCTGTTTTTT
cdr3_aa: CASSSGLEDRGPRTGELFF

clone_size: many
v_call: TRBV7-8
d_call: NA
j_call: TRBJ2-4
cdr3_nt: TGTGCCAGCAGCCTCTCCGGGGGCAGCGTAGACATTCAGTACTTC
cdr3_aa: CASSLSGGSVDIQYF

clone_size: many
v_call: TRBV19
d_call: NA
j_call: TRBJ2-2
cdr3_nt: TGTGCCAGTAGTATAGGGGGCGGGGAGCTGTTTTTT
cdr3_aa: CASSIGGGELFF

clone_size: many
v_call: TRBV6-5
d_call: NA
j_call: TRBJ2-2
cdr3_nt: TGTGCCAGCAGTTACCTCAGGGTCCGCGGCACCGGGGAGCTGTTTTTT
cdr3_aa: CASSYLRVRGTGELFF

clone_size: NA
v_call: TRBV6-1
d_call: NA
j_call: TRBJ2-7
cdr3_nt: TGTGCCAGCAGATCAGGGGTAGGGTCCTACGAGCAGTACTTC
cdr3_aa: CASRSGVGSYEQYF

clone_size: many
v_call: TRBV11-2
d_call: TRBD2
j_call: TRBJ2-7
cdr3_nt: TGTGCCAGCAGCTTAGGGACTAGCGGACACTACGAGCAGTACTTC
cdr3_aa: CASSLGTSGHYEQYF

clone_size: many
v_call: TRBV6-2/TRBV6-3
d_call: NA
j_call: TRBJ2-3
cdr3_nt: TGTGCCAGCAGCCCTTACGCGTGGGAGGGGGCGACAGATACGCAGTATTTT
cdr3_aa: CASSPYAWEGATDTQYF

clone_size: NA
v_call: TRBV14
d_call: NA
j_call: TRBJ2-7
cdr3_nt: NA
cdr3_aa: CASSLTSGRDREQYF

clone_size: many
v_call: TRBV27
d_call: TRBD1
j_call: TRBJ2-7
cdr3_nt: TGTGCCAGCAGCCTACAGGGGGATTACTACGAGCAGTACTTC
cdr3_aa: CASSLQGDYYEQYF

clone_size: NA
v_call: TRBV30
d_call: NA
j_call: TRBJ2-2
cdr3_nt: TGTGCCTGCCAGGGAGGTCGAGACACCGGGGAGCTGTTTTTT
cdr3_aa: CACQGGRDTGELFF

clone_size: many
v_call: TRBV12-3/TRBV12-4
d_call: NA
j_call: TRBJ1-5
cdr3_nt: TGTGCCAGCAGTTTACGGCAGGGAACCTATCAGCCCCAGCATTTT
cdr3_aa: CASSLRQGTYQPQHF

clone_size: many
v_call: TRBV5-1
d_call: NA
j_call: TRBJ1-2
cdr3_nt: TGCGCCAGCTTCCCCAGGGCGCGGTGCTATGGCTACACCTTC
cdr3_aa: CASFPRARCYGYTF

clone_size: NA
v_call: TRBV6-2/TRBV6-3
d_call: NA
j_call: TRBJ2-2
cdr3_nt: TGTGCCAGCAGTTACCGGGGTACGAACACCGGGGAGCTGTTTTTT
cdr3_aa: CASSYRGTNTGELFF

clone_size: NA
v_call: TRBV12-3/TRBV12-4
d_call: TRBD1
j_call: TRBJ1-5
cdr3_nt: TGTGCCAGCAGTTTTGAGACAGGGGGTAATAACAATCAGCCCCAGCATTTT
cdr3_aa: CASSFETGGNNNQPQHF